The 5 T cell receptor beta chains given below trace back to one sample, sequenced in a study of T cell changes during pregnancy in multiple sclerosis. The protocol was immunoSEQ multiplex PCR, while the TCRdb copy is restricted to in-frame clones and leaves out a portion. In the table there are 40,000 or so clones, 80% to 95% of which are singletons. This specimen consisted of CD8+ T cells from peripheral blood mononuclear cells, obtained in the third trimester of pregnancy. The receptors stem from a female donor with multiple sclerosis, enrolled in a pregnancy study.

The chain uses TRBV4-2 and TRBJ1-1; no firm D call. The CDR3 runs to 14 residues. Per the germline V gene, CDR1 is LGHNA and CDR2 is YNFKEQ. V was cut by 0 bases and J by 3 bases, with 8 bases left in between. The CDR3 DNA sequence: TGTGCCAGCAGCCAAGATTTGGCGGACACTGAAGCTTTCTTT. It is translated as CASSQDLADTEAFF.

The genes are TRBV6-5 and TRBJ2-1; TRBD2 aligns across 8 bases. CDR1 and CDR2 from the germline V gene are MNHEY and SVGAGI. J was trimmed by 1 base and V by 0 bases; bases with no gene match: 2. The CDR3 loop spans 16 amino acids. The CDR3 DNA reads as TGTGCCAGCAGTTACTCGCTAGCGGGTTCCTACAATGAGCAGTTCTTC. Amino acids: CASSYSLAGSYNEQFF.

The rearrangement joins TRBV9 to TRBJ1-1; D ambiguous. The CDR3 covers 14 residues. Trimming stripped 4 bases from V and 2 bases from J, with 12 bases between. Germline V lookup: CDR1 SGDLS, CDR2 YYNGEE. CDR3 sequence reads: CASSLGGKNTEAFF. The CDR3 DNA is TGTGCCAGCAGCCTCGGAGGGAAAAACACTGAAGCTTTCTTT. Drawing the rest from reference TRBV9 and TRBJ1-1, the complete variable domain is DSGVTQTPKHLITATGQRVTLRCSPRSGDLSVYWYQQSLDQGLQFLIQYYNGEERAKGNILERFSAQQFPDLHSELNLSSLELGDSALYFCASSLGGKNTEAFFGQGTRLTVV.

The chain links TRBV7-9 to TRBJ2-7; D is possibly TRBD2 (6 bases). The ends were cut back, 4 bases at V and 5 bases at J, with 12 bases in the middle. This CDR3 has 13 residues. From germline, CDR1 is SEHNR and CDR2 FQNEAQ (reference sequence). The CDR3 is CASSSPSGDEQYF. The CDR3 bases are TGTGCCAGCAGCTCGCCATCGGGAGACGAGCAGTACTTC.

V gene TRBV5-6 combines with J gene TRBJ2-7, with 8 bases aligning to TRBD1. CDR1 and CDR2 from the germline V gene are SGHDT and YYEEEE. The CDR3 runs 13 residues. The V segment lost 4 bases and the J segment 5 bases; nucleotides outside the gene matches: 5. As DNA, the CDR3 is TGTGCCAGCAGCGTGACAGGGGTCGACGAGCAGTACTTC. Encoded protein: CASSVTGVDEQYF.